Listed below are T cell receptor beta chains from one sample, sequenced in a study of cytomegalovirus exposure and HLA in healthy donors. Only in-frame clones appear in the TCRdb table, and some are missing; sequencing was by immunoSEQ multiplex PCR. The profile shows over 200,000 clones, about 84% of them singletons. Sequenced sample: PBMCs. The receptor set was obtained from a human donor in good health. Both conserved end residues are part of each CDR3. Each record gives: J gene, clone size, D gene, V gene, CDR3 protein, CDR3 DNA. D genes are given only for firm matches. Part of the rows lack a size; the others show once, few, many or a class for expanded clones.

J: TRBJ1-5; size: .; D: .; V: TRBV10-3; CDR3: CAIRGRGGNQPQHF; DNA: TGTGCCATCAGGGGGAGGGGAGGCAATCAGCCCCAGCATTTT
J: TRBJ2-7; size: .; D: TRBD2; V: TRBV5-1; CDR3: CASSLGWRFQLAGSSYEQYF; DNA: TGCGCCAGCAGCTTGGGTTGGCGGTTTCAACTAGCGGGTTCCTCCTACGAGCAGTACTTC
J: TRBJ1-2; size: .; D: .; V: TRBV6-1; CDR3: CASSNPGGYTF; DNA: TGTGCCAGCTCGAACCCAGGAGGCTACACCTTC
J: TRBJ2-1; size: .; D: TRBD2; V: TRBV9; CDR3: CASKSGLAGGPRDEQFF; DNA: TGTGCCTCTAAATCGGGACTAGCGGGAGGGCCAAGGGATGAGCAGTTCTTC
J: TRBJ2-1; size: .; D: TRBD2; V: TRBV14; CDR3: CASSRNAGTSFGNEQFF; DNA: TGTGCCAGCAGCCGAAACGCCGGGACTAGTTTCGGCAATGAGCAGTTCTTC
J: TRBJ1-2; size: .; D: .; V: TRBV6-1; CDR3: CASSEDSDYGYTF; DNA: TGTGCCAGCAGTGAAGATTCAGACTATGGCTACACCTTC
J: TRBJ2-3; size: .; D: .; V: TRBV2; CDR3: CASSDSLYSTDTQYF; DNA: TGTGCCAGCAGTGACTCCTTATATAGCACAGATACGCAGTATTTT
J: TRBJ2-7; size: .; D: TRBD2; V: TRBV4-1; CDR3: CASSQEASSGTSGNF; DNA: TGCGCCAGCAGCCAAGAAGCGTCCTCCGGGACTAGCGGAAACTTC
J: TRBJ2-7; size: .; D: .; V: TRBV5-6; CDR3: CASSIGVYEQYF; DNA: TGTGCCAGCAGCATAGGGGTTTACGAGCAGTACTTC
J: TRBJ2-7; size: .; D: .; V: TRBV15; CDR3: CATSRVSASSYEQYF; DNA: TGTGCCACCAGCAGAGTATCAGCTAGCTCCTACGAGCAGTACTTC
J: TRBJ2-5; size: .; D: .; V: TRBV28; CDR3: CASSGGAETQYF; DNA: TGTGCCAGCAGTGGGGGCGCGGAGACCCAGTACTTC
J: TRBJ2-7; size: .; D: .; V: TRBV12-5; CDR3: CASGLHLGSGNYEQYF; DNA: TGTGCTAGTGGTCTGCACCTAGGTAGCGGAAACTACGAGCAGTACTTC
J: TRBJ2-2; size: .; D: TRBD2; V: TRBV10-1; CDR3: CASSDRLAGGSGELFF; DNA: TGCGCCAGCAGTGACCGACTAGCGGGAGGTTCCGGGGAGCTGTTTTTT
J: TRBJ1-5; size: .; D: .; V: TRBV4-1; CDR3: CASSQVWGELSNQPQHF; DNA: TGCGCCAGCAGCCAAGTATGGGGGGAACTGAGCAATCAGCCCCAGCATTTT
J: TRBJ2-2; size: .; D: TRBD2; V: TRBV5-4; CDR3: CASREEREAGTGELFF; DNA: TGTGCCAGCAGAGAGGAGCGGGAGGCCGGGACCGGGGAGCTGTTTTTT
J: TRBJ2-7; size: once; D: TRBD1; V: TRBV7-9; CDR3: CASSGNPQGALYEQYF; DNA: TGTGCCAGCAGCGGCAACCCACAGGGGGCGCTTTACGAGCAGTACTTC
J: TRBJ1-2; size: .; D: .; V: TRBV6-5; CDR3: CASTHLRGPNYGYTF; DNA: TGTGCCAGCACCCACCTCAGGGGCCCTAACTATGGCTACACCTTC
J: TRBJ2-7; size: .; D: .; V: TRBV25-1; CDR3: CASSSRAGAVDEQYF; DNA: TGTGCCAGCAGTAGTAGGGCAGGGGCCGTTGACGAGCAGTACTTC
J: TRBJ1-1; size: few; D: .; V: TRBV10-3; CDR3: CAIRDNGNTEAFF; DNA: TGTGCCATCAGGGACAACGGGAACACTGAAGCTTTCTTT